Reported below is one T cell receptor (beta chain). Its cognate antigen is unknown. This sample is drawn from a study of OX40 agonist ivuxolimab in advanced cancers. Some clones are missing from TCRdb's copy, which holds only in-frame ones; the method was immunoSEQ multiplex PCR. In the table there are some 60,000 clones, about 83% of which are singletons. Overall study findings and caveats: Expanded peripheral T cell antigen specificity was not determined. There was clonal expansion of CD4+ and CD8+ blood T cells by week 6 at 0.1 to 3.0 mg/kg. Compared with others, partial responders at 0.1-3.0 mg/kg displayed clonal expansion among the lowest.

This receptor was identified in an adult with an advanced solid tumor such as melanoma, head and neck, liver or kidney cancer. The input for sequencing was CD4+ or CD8+ T cells sorted from blood, taken in a trial of the OX40 agonist ivuxolimab.

CDR3: CASSLTGTGSSGNTIYF. DNA of the CDR3: TGTGCCAGCAGTTTAACCGGGACAGGGTCAAGCGGAAACACCATATATTTT. The chain joins TRBV9 to TRBJ1-3; 9 positions match TRBD1. J lost 4 bases, V lost 5 bases, and 13 bases had no gene match. CDR1 and CDR2 (germline): SGDLS, YYNGEE. The CDR3 totals 17 residues.